Presented here are 15 T cell receptor beta chains from one specimen sequenced in a study of Ad26.COV2.S vaccination and SARS-CoV-2 variants. Using immunoSEQ multiplex PCR, the repertoire was profiled, and TCRdb retains in-frame clones only, with some absent. The table lists hundreds of thousands of clones, more than 70% of them singletons. Treatment indicated: about 20 received Ad26.COV2.S at low or high dose, single or two shots; several received placebo; per-sample allocation not given. Vaccine and placebo recipients were sampled on day 63 after the first injection. The specimen was peripheral blood, collected in a trial of Ad26.COV2.S vaccine versus placebo. These receptors were taken from a person between 18 and 65 years old who received the Ad26.COV2.S COVID-19 vaccine or a placebo.

This sequence joins TRBV5-6 and TRBJ2-5; D might be TRBD1 (6 bases). Germline V gene data show CDR1 as SGHDT and CDR2 as YYEEEE. The V end was cut by 5 bases, the J end by 5 bases, with 10 bases between. This CDR3 spans 12 amino acids. The CDR3 region is CASSPGVETQYF. The CDR3 DNA reads TGTGCCAGCAGTCCAGGGGTGGAGACCCAGTACTTC.

The chain recombines TRBV5-1 with TRBJ2-5; TRBD1 matches 9 bases. This CDR3 has 16 amino acids. In germline, CDR1 is SGHRS, CDR2 YFSETQ. Trimming at V came to 0 bases and at J to 5 bases, leaving 8 bases not matched to a gene. The CDR3 DNA is TGCGCCAGCAGCTTGGGAGCGGTGACAGGGGGTGAGACCCAGTACTTC. It codes for CASSLGAVTGGETQYF.

This clone was seen more than once but under ten times. The V gene is TRBV7-9, the J gene TRBJ2-4; weak D call: TRBD2 (6 bases). CDR3 length: 17 residues. V lost 3 bases, J lost 2 bases, and 17 bases lay in between. The V gene's germline CDR1 is SEHNR and CDR2 FQNEAQ (reference sequence). This chain's CDR3 is CASSFSLGLSSKNIQYF. The CDR3 nucleotides are TGTGCCAGCAGCTTTAGCCTGGGACTTTCGTCCAAAAACATTCAGTACTTC.

This clone was counted between two and nine times. V usage is TRBV13 and J usage is TRBJ2-2, with D perhaps matching TRBD1 or TRBD2 (5 bases each). The CDR3 contains 16 residues. From germline, CDR1 is PRHDT and CDR2 FYEKMQ (reference sequence). V was pared by 5 bases and J by 2 bases, with 15 bases between. The CDR3 region is CASSRDGTQNTGELFF. The CDR3 nucleotides are TGTGCCAGCAGCCGCGATGGGACGCAAAACACCGGGGAGCTGTTTTTT.

J is TRBJ2-7 and V is TRBV10-3; a weak D match, TRBD2 (6 bases). The CDR3 length is 14 residues. V gave up 9 bases and J gave up 6 bases, with 21 bases separating them. CDR1 and CDR2 (germline): ENHRY, SYGVKD. The CDR3 here is CAISTLGGNGEQYF. The CDR3 nucleotides read TGTGCCATTTCGACGTTGGGCGGGAATGGCGAGCAGTACTTC.

V usage is TRBV5-1 and J usage is TRBJ2-1, with 14 bases that match TRBD2. Germline V gene lookup returns CDR1 SGHRS and CDR2 YFSETQ. CDR3 length: 18 amino acids. Trimming removed 5 bases from V and 9 bases from J; junction bases left unmatched: 16. The CDR3 loop is CASSFIWGLAGDVTEQFF. In DNA form, the CDR3 reads TGCGCCAGCAGTTTCATATGGGGACTAGCGGGAGATGTCACTGAGCAGTTCTTC.

The chain employs TRBV30 and TRBJ2-7; TRBD1 might be the D (5 bases). V lost 2 bases to trimming and J lost 2 bases, with 10 bases between them. Germline CDR1 GTSNPN, CDR2 SVGIG (reference sequence). The length of the CDR3 is 13 residues. The CDR3 sequence: CAWSQDITYEQYF. The CDR3, as DNA: TGTGCCTGGAGTCAGGACATAACCTACGAGCAGTACTTC.

This clone was counted a few times. This chain links TRBV10-3 with TRBJ2-7, with 12 bases fitting TRBD2. This CDR3 region has 13 residues. J was trimmed by 3 bases and V by 8 bases; bases with no gene match: 2. The germline V gene has CDR1 ENHRY and CDR2 SYGVKD. The chain's CDR3 is CAIRTSGVYEQYF. The CDR3 region has the DNA TGTGCCATCCGGACTAGCGGGGTCTACGAGCAGTACTTC.

J is TRBJ2-5 and V is TRBV7-2; TRBD2 agrees at 14 bases. Trimming cost V 3 bases and J 4 bases; bases outside gene matches: 7. Germline loops: CDR1 SGHTA, CDR2 FQGNSA. The CDR3 length is 17 residues. CDR3 sequence: CASSFGTSGGPRETQYF. The CDR3 nucleotides are TGTGCCAGCAGCTTCGGGACTAGCGGGGGCCCCCGAGAGACCCAGTACTTC.

V gene TRBV20-1 combines with J gene TRBJ2-3; D uncertain. The CDR3 sequence is 11 residues long. Trimming stripped 3 bases from V and 6 bases from J, with 7 bases between. Germline CDR1 and CDR2: DFQATT and SNEGSKA (reference sequence). The CDR3 DNA is TGCAGTGCTAGGGTACATGATACGCAGTATTTT. Translated, it gives CSARVHDTQYF.

The chain links TRBV28 to TRBJ1-5; no clear D gene. This CDR3 is built from 12 residues. Per germline, CDR1 MDHEN and CDR2 SYDVKM. The V gene lost 6 bases and the J gene lost 4 bases, with 7 bases spanning the gap. The CDR3 loop reads CASRPPNQPQHF. In DNA, the CDR3 is TGTGCCAGCAGACCGCCGAATCAGCCCCAGCATTTT.

This clone has just a few counts. This sample includes further DNA sequences coding for the same CDR3. The rearrangement joins TRBV7-9 to TRBJ2-7; a weak D match, TRBD2 (5 bases). Trimming cost V 0 bases and J 3 bases, with 15 bases left between them. This CDR3 has 16 amino acids. CDR1 and CDR2 from the germline V gene are SEHNR and FQNEAQ (reference sequence). CDR3: CASSLATGGRSYEQYF. The CDR3 nucleotides are TGTGCCAGCAGCTTAGCGACCGGAGGACGGAGCTACGAGCAGTACTTC.

The chain uses TRBV3-1 (or the pseudogene TRBV3-2) and TRBJ2-1; either TRBD1 or TRBD2 may fit D (5 bases each). V was cut by 4 bases and J by 7 bases, with 17 bases left in between. The germline gives CDR1 LGHDT, CDR2 YNNKEL (reference sequence). CDR3 length equals 15 residues. DNA of the CDR3: TGTGCCAGCAGCCCATGGGACCAGGTGGGGAATGAGCAGTTCTTC. This encodes CASSPWDQVGNEQFF.

CDR3 sequence (DNA): TGTGCCAGCAGCTTAGCGCCGGGAGTGGCAGATACGCAGTATTTT. Translating gives CASSLAPGVADTQYF. V usage is TRBV7-2 and J usage is TRBJ2-3; possibly TRBD2 for D (6 bases). Germline CDR1 and CDR2: SGHTA and FQGNSA. The V end lost 0 bases, the J end lost 4 bases, and 11 bases lay between the germline ends. This CDR3 comprises 15 residues.

On this clone: The same CDR3 also results from other DNA sequences found in this sample. The chain uses TRBV30 and TRBJ2-7, with D possibly matching TRBD2 (5 bases). Trimming removed 2 bases from V and 4 bases from J, with 6 bases in between. The CDR3 length is 11 residues. The germline V gene has CDR1 GTSNPN and CDR2 SVGIG (reference sequence). The DNA for the CDR3 is TGTGCCTGGAGTCGAGGGTACGAGCAGTACTTC. This codes for CAWSRGYEQYF.